The rows below give T cell receptor beta chains drawn from one sample of a study of blood T cell repertoires in COVID-19. The repertoire was sequenced with immunoSEQ multiplex PCR; TCRdb's copy has only in-frame clones and lacks some. The table has 350,000 to 500,000 clones, about 88% seen once; the top ten hold less than 1.5%. The sample was PBMCs or T cells enriched from blood (not recorded which). These receptor sequences come from a woman younger than 35 who had been exposed to COVID-19. Each CDR3 is given with its conserved first and last residue. The order of the fields is D gene, clone size, V gene, J gene, CDR3 DNA, CDR3 protein. D genes are given only for firm matches. Expanded clones get a size class; other rows say once, few or many, or leave the size out.

D: -
size: -
V: TRBV18
J: TRBJ1-4
DNA: TGTGCCAGCTCACCCCCTGGAAAACAGGGAAATGAAAAACTGTTTTTT
CDR3: CASSPPGKQGNEKLFF

D: -
size: -
V: TRBV19
J: TRBJ2-1
DNA: TGTGCCAGTAGTATCCATATCGGGAGCTCCTACAATGAGCAGTTCTTC
CDR3: CASSIHIGSSYNEQFF

D: TRBD2
size: once
V: TRBV7-2
J: TRBJ2-7
DNA: TGTGCCAGCAGCTTAGAGGGCGGGAGAGGGATCTACGAGCAGTACTTC
CDR3: CASSLEGGRGIYEQYF

D: -
size: -
V: TRBV10-2
J: TRBJ1-3
DNA: TGCGCCAGCAGTTCCGGGACATTTGGAAACACCATATATTTT
CDR3: CASSSGTFGNTIYF

D: TRBD1
size: -
V: TRBV20-1
J: TRBJ2-5
DNA: TGCAGTGCTAGTCTCTGGCGGGCAGGGGGCCAAGAGACCCAGTACTTC
CDR3: CSASLWRAGGQETQYF

D: TRBD1
size: -
V: TRBV15
J: TRBJ1-4
DNA: TGTGCCACCAGCAGACAGGGGGCGGGAGATGAAAAACTGTTTTTT
CDR3: CATSRQGAGDEKLFF

D: -
size: -
V: TRBV5-6
J: TRBJ1-2
DNA: TGTGCCAGCAGCTTGGGGACAGCCTCCCGAGTGAGTGGCTACACCTTC
CDR3: CASSLGTASRVSGYTF

D: TRBD2
size: -
V: TRBV5-1
J: TRBJ2-1
DNA: TGCGCCAGCAGCCCGACTAGCGGGAGTCCCGATGAGCAGTTCTTC
CDR3: CASSPTSGSPDEQFF

D: TRBD1
size: -
V: TRBV18
J: TRBJ1-1
DNA: TGTGCCAGCTCACCCTTAGGACAGGGGACGAACACTGAAGCTTTCTTT
CDR3: CASSPLGQGTNTEAFF

D: TRBD1
size: -
V: TRBV5-8
J: TRBJ2-7
DNA: TGTGCCAGCAGCTTGACCGGGACAGGGGCCCACGAGCAGTACTTC
CDR3: CASSLTGTGAHEQYF

D: -
size: -
V: TRBV9
J: TRBJ1-3
DNA: TGTGCCAGCAGCGTAGGAGAGACAAGGCGCTCTGGAAACACCATATATTTT
CDR3: CASSVGETRRSGNTIYF

D: TRBD2
size: -
V: TRBV7-2
J: TRBJ2-1
DNA: TGTGCCAGCAGCTTAGCGGCGGGACTACCTTCTGAGCAGTTCTTC
CDR3: CASSLAAGLPSEQFF

D: TRBD2
size: -
V: TRBV6-5
J: TRBJ2-7
DNA: TGTGCCAGCAGTATCGGGGCTAGCGGGGGCTACGAGCAGTACTTC
CDR3: CASSIGASGGYEQYF

D: -
size: -
V: TRBV7-9
J: TRBJ1-2
DNA: TGTGCCAGCAGCTTTGGAGGTGAGGGCTACACCTTC
CDR3: CASSFGGEGYTF